This T cell receptor beta chain originates from a study of somatic mutations in cytotoxic T cells in rheumatoid arthritis. Using immunoSEQ multiplex PCR, the repertoire was profiled, and TCRdb retains in-frame clones only, with some absent. The top ten clones hold 34% of a sample with 8,500 to 13,000 clones, around three quarters of them seen once. Per germline, CDR1 SQVTM and CDR2 ANQGSEA. This CDR3 has 18 residues. The V segment lost 6 bases and the J segment 0 bases; nucleotides outside the gene matches: 17. Input material: CD8+ T cells sorted from blood. The TCR comes from an adult with rheumatoid arthritis. The V call is TRBV29-1, the J call TRBJ2-1, with 7 bases that match TRBD2. The CDR3 loop is CSVFGGREDLSSYNEQFF. In DNA form, the CDR3 reads TGCAGCGTCTTCGGGGGGAGGGAGGATTTGAGCTCCTACAATGAGCAGTTCTTC.